The present T cell receptor beta chain was sequenced within a study of blood T cell repertoires in COVID-19. Study overall: The United States, Italy and Spain were the sources of the acute and convalescent COVID-19 samples. The cDNA or gDNA used as material had been derived from T cells, B-cell-depleted T cells, or PBMCs.

TCRdb's table, derived via immunoSEQ multiplex PCR, lists solely in-frame clones and lacks some. The repertoire has 200,000 to 250,000 clones, 80% to 90% of them found once; the top ten carry over 3.5%. Someone with COVID-19 had been met by exposed participants within 2 weeks before study entry. Sample: PBMCs or T cells enriched from blood (not recorded which). The clonotype comes from a woman aged 30 to 39 who had been exposed to COVID-19.

The DNA of the CDR3 is TGTGCCAGCAGCTTAGTCGAGTTTGATACGCAGTATTTT. This sequence encodes CASSLVEFDTQYF. J is TRBJ2-3 and V is TRBV7-2; D gene ambiguous. Between the trimmed V and J ends, which lost 1 base and 6 bases, there was a span of 8 bases. The CDR3 loop spans 13 amino acids. The germline V gene has CDR1 SGHTA and CDR2 FQGNSA.